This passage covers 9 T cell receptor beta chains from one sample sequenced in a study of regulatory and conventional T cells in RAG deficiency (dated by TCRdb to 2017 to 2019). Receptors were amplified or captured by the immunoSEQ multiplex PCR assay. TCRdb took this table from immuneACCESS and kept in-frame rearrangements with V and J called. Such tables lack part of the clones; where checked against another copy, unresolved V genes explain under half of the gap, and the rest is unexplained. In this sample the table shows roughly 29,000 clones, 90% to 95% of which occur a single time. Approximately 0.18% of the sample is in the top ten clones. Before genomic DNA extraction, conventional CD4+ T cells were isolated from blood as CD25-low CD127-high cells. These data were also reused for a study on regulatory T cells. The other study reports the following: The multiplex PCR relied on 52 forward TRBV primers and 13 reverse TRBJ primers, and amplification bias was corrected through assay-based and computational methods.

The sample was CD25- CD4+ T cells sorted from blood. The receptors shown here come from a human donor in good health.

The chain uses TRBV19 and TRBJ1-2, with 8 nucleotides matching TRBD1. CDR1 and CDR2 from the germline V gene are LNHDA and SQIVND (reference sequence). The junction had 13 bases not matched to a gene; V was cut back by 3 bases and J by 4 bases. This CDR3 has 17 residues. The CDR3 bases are TGTGCCAGTAGTATCGACGGGACAGGAAGTTTCGGCTATGGCTACACCTTC. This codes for CASSIDGTGSFGYGYTF.

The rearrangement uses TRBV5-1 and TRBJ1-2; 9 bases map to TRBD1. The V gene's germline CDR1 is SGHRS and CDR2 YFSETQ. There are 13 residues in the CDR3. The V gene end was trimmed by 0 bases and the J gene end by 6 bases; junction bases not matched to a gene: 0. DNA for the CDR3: TGCGCCAGCAGCTTGGGACAGGGGGATGGCTACACCTTC. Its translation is CASSLGQGDGYTF.

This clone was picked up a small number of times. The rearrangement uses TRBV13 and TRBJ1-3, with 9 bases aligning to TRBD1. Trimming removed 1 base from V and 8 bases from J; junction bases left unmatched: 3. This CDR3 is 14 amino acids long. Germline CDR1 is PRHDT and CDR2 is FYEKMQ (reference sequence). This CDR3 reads CASSLADRGYTIYF. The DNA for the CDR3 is TGTGCCAGCAGCTTAGCGGACAGGGGATACACCATATATTTT.

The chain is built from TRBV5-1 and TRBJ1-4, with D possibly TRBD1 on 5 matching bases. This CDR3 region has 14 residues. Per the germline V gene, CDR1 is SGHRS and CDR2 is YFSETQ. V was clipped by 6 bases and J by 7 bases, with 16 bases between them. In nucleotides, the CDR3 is TGCGCCAGCAAATTGACAGACGACCTTGAAAAACTGTTTTTT. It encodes CASKLTDDLEKLFF.

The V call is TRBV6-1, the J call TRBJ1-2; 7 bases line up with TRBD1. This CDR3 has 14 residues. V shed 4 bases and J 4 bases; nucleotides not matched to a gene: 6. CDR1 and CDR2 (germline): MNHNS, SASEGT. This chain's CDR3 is CASSGDRVFYGYTF. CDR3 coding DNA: TGTGCCAGCAGTGGAGACAGGGTTTTCTATGGCTACACCTTC.

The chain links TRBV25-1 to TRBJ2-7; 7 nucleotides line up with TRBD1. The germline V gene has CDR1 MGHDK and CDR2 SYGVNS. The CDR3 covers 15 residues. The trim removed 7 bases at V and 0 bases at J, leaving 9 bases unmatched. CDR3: CASKSPGGSSYEQYF. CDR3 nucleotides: TGTGCCAGCAAATCCCCAGGGGGAAGCTCCTACGAGCAGTACTTC.

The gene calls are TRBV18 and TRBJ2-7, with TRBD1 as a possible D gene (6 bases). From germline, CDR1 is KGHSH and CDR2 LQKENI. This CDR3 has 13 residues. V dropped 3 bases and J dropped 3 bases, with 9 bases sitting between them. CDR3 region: CASSPRQVYEQYF. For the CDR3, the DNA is TGTGCCAGCTCACCCCGACAGGTCTACGAGCAGTACTTC.

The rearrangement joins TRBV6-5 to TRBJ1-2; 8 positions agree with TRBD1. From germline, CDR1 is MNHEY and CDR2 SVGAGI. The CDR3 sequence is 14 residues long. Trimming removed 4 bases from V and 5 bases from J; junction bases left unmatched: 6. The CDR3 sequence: CASSLDRVRYGYTF. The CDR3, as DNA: TGTGCCAGCAGTTTGGACAGGGTGAGGTATGGCTACACCTTC.

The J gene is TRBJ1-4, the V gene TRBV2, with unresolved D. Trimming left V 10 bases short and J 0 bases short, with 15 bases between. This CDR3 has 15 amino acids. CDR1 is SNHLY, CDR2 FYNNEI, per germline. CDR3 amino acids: CATTGSQTTNEKLFF. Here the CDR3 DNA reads TGTGCCACCACCGGGAGCCAGACAACTAATGAAAAACTGTTTTTT.